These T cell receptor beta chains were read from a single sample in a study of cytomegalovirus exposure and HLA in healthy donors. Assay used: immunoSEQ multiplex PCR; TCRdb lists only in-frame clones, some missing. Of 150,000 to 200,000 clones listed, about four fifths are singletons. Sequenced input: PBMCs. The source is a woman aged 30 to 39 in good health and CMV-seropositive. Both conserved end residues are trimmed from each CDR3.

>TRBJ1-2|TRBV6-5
ASSQDSLGGYT
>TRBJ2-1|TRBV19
ASSPYELMRLNEQF
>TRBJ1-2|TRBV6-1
ASSPWQAKDGYT
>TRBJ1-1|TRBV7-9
ASSPGQIGAEAF
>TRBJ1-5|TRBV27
ASSPPTGASGQPQH
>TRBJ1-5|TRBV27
ASSLSTFQPQH
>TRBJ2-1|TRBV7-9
ASSSPGTSGGPYNEQF
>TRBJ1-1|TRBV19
ASSILGGTEAF
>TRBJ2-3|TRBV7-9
AGGDREKDTQY
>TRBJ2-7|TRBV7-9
SSSYPRGEQY
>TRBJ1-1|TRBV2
ASNIPGQGARNTEAF
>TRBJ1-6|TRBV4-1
ASSQLQGNSPLH
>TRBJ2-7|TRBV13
ASIDSTSYEQY
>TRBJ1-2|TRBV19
ASRSTDRKGEDGYT
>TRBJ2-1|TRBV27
ASSSPPQGYNEQF
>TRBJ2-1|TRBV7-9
ASSRGTSPEQF
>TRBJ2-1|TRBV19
ARISGVSYNEQF
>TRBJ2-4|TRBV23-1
ASSHRAGSSKNIQY
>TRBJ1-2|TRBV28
ASSAQDGYT
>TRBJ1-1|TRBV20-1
SAGGLLAF
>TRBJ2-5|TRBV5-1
ASSLVPGLETQY
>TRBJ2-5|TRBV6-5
ASSSIDRAGRETQY
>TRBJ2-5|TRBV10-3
AATDSIKETQY
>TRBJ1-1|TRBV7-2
ASSPASAQGRVEAF
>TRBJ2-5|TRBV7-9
ASSVSETQY
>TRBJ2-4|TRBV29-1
SGGLAKNIQY
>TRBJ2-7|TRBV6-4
ASSLVAGAYEQY
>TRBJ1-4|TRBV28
ASSSTGLGNEKLF
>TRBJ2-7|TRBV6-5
ASSWTGKSYEQY
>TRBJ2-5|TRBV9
ASGSGRKETQY
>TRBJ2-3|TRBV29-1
SVNSGSTDTQY
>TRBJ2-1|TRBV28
ASSFLAGARNEQF
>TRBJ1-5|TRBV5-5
ASSWGRGYSNQPQH
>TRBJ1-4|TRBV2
ASLASLNPNEKLF
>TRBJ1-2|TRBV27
ASSFGGSNYGYT
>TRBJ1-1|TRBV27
ASSFSQGWEAF
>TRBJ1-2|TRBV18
ASSPGGVYGYT